This TCR beta chain originates from a study of T cell repertoires in cytomegalovirus infection. TCRdb ran MiXCR on the reads and lists one entry per CDR3 protein. Of 450,000 to 650,000 distinct CDR3 sequences listed, around 27% are singletons. Overall study findings and caveats: Dominating the ex vivo response were TCR beta clonotypes that were CMV-specific and HLA-C-restricted.

This clonotype was observed a handful of times. No antigen is known for it. Germline lookup yields CDR1 LNHDA and CDR2 SQIVND (reference sequence). This CDR3 is 14 amino acids long. V lost 1 base and J 5 bases, leaving 9 bases between the germline ends. The specimen sequenced was PBMCs. The receptor was isolated from a human donor in good health (CMV status not recorded). Some clones in this sample may be carry-over from other donors' samples. The chain joins TRBV19 to TRBJ1-5; D remains unclear. The CDR3 coding sequence is TGTGCCAGTAGTATAGCACAGCCTGATCAGCCCCAGCATTTT. Protein sequence: CASSIAQPDQPQHF.